This TCR beta chain was observed in a study of response to subunit inactivated influenza vaccine. Study findings and constraints: That few new T cells are recruited by each seasonal influenza vaccination was the authors' suggestion.

TCRdb independently ran MiXCR on the RT-PCR reads; one entry per CDR3 protein. Among roughly 700,000 distinct CDR3 sequences listed, approximately 15% were seen once. The CDR3 is 15 residues long. Germline V gene sequence: CDR1 SGHRS, CDR2 YFSETQ. Trimming stripped 3 bases from V and 6 bases from J, with 17 bases between. About this clonotype itself: Its antigen remains unidentified.

Sequenced here: PBMCs from blood, sampled around 14 days before vaccination. The chain couples TRBV5-1 to TRBJ2-3; D gene uncertain. The sequence was obtained from a man aged 50 to 60 who received an inactivated influenza vaccine. The DNA for the CDR3 is TGCGCCAGCAGCTCCGACTTCTCGAGGAGTGATACGCAGTATTTT. Encoded protein: CASSSDFSRSDTQYF.